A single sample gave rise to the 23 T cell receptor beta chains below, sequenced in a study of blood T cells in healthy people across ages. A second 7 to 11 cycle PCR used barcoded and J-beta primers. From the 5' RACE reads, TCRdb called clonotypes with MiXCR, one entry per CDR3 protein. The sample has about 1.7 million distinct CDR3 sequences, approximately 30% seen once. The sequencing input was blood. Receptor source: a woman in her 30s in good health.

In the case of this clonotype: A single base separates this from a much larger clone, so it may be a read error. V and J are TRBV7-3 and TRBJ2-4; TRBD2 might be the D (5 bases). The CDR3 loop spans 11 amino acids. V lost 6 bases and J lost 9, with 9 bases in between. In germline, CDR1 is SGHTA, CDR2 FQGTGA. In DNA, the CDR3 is TGTGCCAGCAGTGCAGAGGGCATTCAGTACTTC. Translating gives CASSAEGIQYF.

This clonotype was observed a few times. For the CDR3, the DNA is TGTGCCAGCAGTCTCGCGCCGGGACTAGCCGCCTACGAGCAGTACTTC. The encoded protein is CASSLAPGLAAYEQYF. The chain has TRBV7-9 and TRBJ2-7; TRBD2 aligns across 9 bases. Per the germline V gene, CDR1 is SEHNR and CDR2 is FQNEAQ (reference sequence). After removal of 6 bases from V and 2 bases from J, the junction contained 11 bases not matched to a gene. This CDR3 has 16 amino acids.

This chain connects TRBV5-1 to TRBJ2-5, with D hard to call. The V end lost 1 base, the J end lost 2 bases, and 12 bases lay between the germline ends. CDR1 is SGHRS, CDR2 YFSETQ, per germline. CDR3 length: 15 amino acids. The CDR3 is CASSLLLGDQETQYF. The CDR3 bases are TGCGCCAGCAGCTTGTTGTTAGGCGATCAAGAGACCCAGTACTTC.

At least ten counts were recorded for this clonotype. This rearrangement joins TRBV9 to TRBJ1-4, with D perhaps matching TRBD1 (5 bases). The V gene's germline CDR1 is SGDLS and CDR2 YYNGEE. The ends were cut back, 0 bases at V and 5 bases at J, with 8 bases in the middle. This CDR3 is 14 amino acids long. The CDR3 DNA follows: TGTGCCAGCAGCGTAGGGACAAGGAATGAAAAACTGTTTTTT. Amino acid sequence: CASSVGTRNEKLFF.

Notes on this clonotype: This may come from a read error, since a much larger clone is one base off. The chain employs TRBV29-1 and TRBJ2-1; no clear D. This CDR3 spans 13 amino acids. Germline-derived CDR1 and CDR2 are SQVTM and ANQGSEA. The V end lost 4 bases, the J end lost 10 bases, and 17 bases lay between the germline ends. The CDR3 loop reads CSVVSVFSYEQFF. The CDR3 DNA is TGCAGCGTTGTATCTGTCTTCTCCTACGAGCAGTTCTTC.

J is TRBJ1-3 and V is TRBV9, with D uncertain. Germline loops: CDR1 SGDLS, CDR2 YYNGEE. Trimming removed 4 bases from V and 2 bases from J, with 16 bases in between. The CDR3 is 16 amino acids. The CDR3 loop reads CASSLQPWAPGNTIYF. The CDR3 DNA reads TGTGCCAGCAGCCTCCAGCCCTGGGCCCCTGGAAACACCATATATTTT.

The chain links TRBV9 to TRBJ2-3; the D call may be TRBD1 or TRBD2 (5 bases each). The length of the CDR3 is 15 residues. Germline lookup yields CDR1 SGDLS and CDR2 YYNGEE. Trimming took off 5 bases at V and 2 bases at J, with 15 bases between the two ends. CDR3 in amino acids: CASSLGTVNTDTQYF. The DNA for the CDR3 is TGTGCCAGCAGTCTCGGGACCGTAAACACAGATACGCAGTATTTT.

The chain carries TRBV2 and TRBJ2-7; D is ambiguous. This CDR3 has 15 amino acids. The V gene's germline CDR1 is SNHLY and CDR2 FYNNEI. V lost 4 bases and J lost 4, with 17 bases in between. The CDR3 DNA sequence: TGTGCCAGCAGTGTGCCTCAACGACCGGTTTACGAGCAGTACTTC. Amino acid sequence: CASSVPQRPVYEQYF.

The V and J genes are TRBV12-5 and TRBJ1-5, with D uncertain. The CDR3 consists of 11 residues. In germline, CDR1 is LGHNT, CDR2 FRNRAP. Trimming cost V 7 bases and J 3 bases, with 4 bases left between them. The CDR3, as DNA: TGTGCTAGTGCCTTCAATCAGCCCCAGCATTTT. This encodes CASAFNQPQHF. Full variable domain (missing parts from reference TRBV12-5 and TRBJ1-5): DARVTQTPRHKVTEMGQEVTMRCQPILGHNTVFWYRQTMMQGLELLAYFRNRAPLDDSGMPKDRFSAEMPDATLATLKIQPSEPRDSAVYFCASAFNQPQHFGDGTRLSIL.

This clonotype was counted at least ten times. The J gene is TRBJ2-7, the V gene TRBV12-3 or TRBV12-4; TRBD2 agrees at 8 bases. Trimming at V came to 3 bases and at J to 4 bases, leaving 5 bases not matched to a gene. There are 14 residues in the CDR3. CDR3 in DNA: TGTGCCAGCAGTTTCGGGCGGGAGGAGTACGAGCAGTACTTC. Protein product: CASSFGREEYEQYF.

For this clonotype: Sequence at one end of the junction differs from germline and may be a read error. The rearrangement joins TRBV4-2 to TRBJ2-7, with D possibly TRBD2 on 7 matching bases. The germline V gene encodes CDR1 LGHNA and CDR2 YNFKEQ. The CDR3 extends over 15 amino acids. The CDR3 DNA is TGTACCAGCAGCCAATCCGCGGGGGCCCAATACGAGCAGTACTTC. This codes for CTSSQSAGAQYEQYF.

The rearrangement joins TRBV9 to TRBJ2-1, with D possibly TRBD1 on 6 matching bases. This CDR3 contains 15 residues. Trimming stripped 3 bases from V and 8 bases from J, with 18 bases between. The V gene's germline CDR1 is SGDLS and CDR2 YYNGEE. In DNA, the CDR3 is TGTGCCAGCAGCGCCACCGGGACAAATAGGGATGAGCAGTTCTTC. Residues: CASSATGTNRDEQFF.

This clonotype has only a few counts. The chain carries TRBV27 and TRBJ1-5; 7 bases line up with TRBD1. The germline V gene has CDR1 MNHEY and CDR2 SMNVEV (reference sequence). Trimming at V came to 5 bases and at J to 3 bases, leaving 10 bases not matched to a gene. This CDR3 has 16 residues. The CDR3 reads CASSSYGEGANQPQHF. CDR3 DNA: TGTGCCAGCAGTAGCTATGGTGAGGGGGCCAATCAGCCCCAGCATTTT.

CDR3 coding DNA: TGTGCCAGCAGGGAAGACAGGGGGGCAGATACGCAGTATTTT. Translation: CASREDRGADTQYF. V and J are TRBV12-3 or TRBV12-4 and TRBJ2-3; 9 nucleotides line up with TRBD1. This CDR3 spans 14 amino acids. V trimming: 6 bases; J trimming: 4 bases; junction bases outside the gene matches: 5.

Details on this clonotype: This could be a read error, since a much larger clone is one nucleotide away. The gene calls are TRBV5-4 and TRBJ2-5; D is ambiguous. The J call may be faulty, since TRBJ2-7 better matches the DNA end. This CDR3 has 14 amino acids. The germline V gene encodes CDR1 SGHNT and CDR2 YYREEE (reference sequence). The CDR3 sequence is CASSLKTSSYEQYF. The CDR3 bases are TGTGCCAGCAGCTTGAAGACATCATCCTACGAGCAGTACTTC.

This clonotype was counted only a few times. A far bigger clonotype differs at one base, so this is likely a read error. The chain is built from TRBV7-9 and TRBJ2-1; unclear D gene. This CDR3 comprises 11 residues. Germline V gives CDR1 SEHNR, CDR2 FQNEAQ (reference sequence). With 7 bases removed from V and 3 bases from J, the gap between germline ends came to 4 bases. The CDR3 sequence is CASTFYNEQFF. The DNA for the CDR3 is TGTGCCAGCACCTTCTACAATGAGCAGTTCTTC.

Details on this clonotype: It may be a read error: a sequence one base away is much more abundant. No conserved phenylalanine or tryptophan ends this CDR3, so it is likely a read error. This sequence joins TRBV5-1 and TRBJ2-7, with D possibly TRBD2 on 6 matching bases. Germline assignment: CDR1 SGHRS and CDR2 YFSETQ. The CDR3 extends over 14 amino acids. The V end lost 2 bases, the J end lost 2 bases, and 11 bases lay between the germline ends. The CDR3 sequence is CASSFLGGTYEQYL. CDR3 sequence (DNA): TGCGCCAGCAGCTTCCTCGGCGGGACCTACGAGCAGTACTTA.

The CDR3 here is CASASGRYNEQFF. Here the CDR3 DNA reads TGTGCCAGCGCGAGCGGAAGATACAATGAGCAGTTCTTC. The genes are TRBV6-6 and TRBJ2-1, with D perhaps TRBD2 (5 bases). The CDR3 has 13 residues. The V gene's germline CDR1 is MNHNY and CDR2 SVGAGI (reference sequence). V lost 8 bases, J lost 4 bases, and 12 bases lay in between.

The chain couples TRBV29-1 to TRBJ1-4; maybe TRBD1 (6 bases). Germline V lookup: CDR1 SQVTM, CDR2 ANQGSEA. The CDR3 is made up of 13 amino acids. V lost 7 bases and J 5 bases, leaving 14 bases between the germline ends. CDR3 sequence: CSARDIRNEKLFF. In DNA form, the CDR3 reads TGCAGCGCCAGGGACATCAGGAATGAAAAACTGTTTTTT.

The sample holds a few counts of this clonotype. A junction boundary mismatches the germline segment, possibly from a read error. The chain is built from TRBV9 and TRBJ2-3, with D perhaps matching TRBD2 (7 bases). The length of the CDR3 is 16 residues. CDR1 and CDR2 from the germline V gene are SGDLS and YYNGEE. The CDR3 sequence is CASSVEGGADSDAQYF. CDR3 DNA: TGTGCCAGCAGCGTAGAGGGGGGGGCAGATTCAGATGCGCAGTATTTT.

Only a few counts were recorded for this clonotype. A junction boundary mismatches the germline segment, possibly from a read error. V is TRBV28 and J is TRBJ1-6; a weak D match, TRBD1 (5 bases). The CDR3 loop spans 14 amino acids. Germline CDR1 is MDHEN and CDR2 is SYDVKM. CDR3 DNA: TGTGCCGGCAGTTTAGGGACTTATAATTCACCCCTCCACTTT. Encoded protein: CAGSLGTYNSPLHF.

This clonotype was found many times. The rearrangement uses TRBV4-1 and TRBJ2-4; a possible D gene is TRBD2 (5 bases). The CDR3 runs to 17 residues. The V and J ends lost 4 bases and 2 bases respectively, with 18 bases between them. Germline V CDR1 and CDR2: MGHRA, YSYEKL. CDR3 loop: CASSLPTRGITKNIQYF. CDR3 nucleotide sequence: TGCGCCAGCAGCCTTCCCACCCGGGGTATAACCAAAAACATTCAGTACTTC.

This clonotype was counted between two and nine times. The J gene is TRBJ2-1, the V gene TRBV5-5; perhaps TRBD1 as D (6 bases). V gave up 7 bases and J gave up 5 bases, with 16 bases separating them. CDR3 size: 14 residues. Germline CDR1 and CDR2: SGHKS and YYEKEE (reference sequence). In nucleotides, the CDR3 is TGTGCCAGCGTCTCGCTTAAGGGGGACAATGAGCAGTTCTTC. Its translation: CASVSLKGDNEQFF.